This T cell receptor beta chain was retrieved from a study of graft-versus-host responses after intestinal transplantation. Produced via immunoSEQ multiplex PCR; TCRdb's table is partial and in-frame only. The data hold over 9,500 clones, with approximately 84% observed a single time. Study-wide results and limits: Early post-transplant declines in HvG were associated with peak levels of circulating GvH clones. Within the allografts of patients who had graft-donor T cell macrochimerism, graft-versus-host to host-versus-graft clonal ratios were high.

The table lists this clone with a count of one. Its antigen is unidentified. V lost 7 bases, J lost 7 bases, and 13 bases stayed unmatched. Germline CDR1 SNHLY, CDR2 FYNNEI. This CDR3 is built from 15 residues. The clonotype originates from a human patient who received an intestinal transplant, so some T cells may come from the graft donor. The sample in question was PBMCs, obtained approximately 310 days after intestinal transplant. This chain connects TRBV2 to TRBJ2-7; 10 bases are shared with TRBD1. Here the CDR3 DNA reads TGTGCCAGCAATAACCGGGACAGGGGATTGGAAGAGCAGTACTTC. Its protein product is CASNNRDRGLEEQYF.